This entry features one T cell receptor beta chain sequence. Through 5' RACE with UMI labels, the TRB cDNA libraries were prepared. TCRdb re-called the 5' RACE reads and catalogs CDR3 proteins one per entry, DNA excluded. In all, the sample yields about 9,100 distinct CDR3 sequences. The germline gives CDR1 SQVTM, CDR2 ANQGSEA. This CDR3 has 13 residues. This sample was taken from a study of CXCR3-negative and CXCR3-positive naive CD8 T cells. This chain connects TRBV29-1 to TRBJ1-1; there is no DNA to check the TCRdb D call of TRBD1. This receptor was taken from a human donor in good health. Some clones in this sample may be carry-over from other donors' samples. The sample was naive CXCR3- CD8+ T cells from blood. The subset: CD45RO-CCR7+CD27+CD95- naive CD8+ T cells lacking CXCR3 (TNR3-). The CDR3 sequence is CSARYGTNTEAFF.